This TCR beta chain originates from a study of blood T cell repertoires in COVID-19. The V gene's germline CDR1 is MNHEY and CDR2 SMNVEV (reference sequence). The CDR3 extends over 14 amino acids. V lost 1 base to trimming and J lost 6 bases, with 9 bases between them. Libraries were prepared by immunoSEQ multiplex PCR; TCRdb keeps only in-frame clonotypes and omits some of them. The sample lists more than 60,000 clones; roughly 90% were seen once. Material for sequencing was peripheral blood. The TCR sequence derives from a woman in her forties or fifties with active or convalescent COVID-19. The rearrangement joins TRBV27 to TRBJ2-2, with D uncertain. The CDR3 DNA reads TGTGCCAGCAGTTTATACCCGGGTGCCGGGGAGCTGTTTTTT. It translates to CASSLYPGAGELFF.